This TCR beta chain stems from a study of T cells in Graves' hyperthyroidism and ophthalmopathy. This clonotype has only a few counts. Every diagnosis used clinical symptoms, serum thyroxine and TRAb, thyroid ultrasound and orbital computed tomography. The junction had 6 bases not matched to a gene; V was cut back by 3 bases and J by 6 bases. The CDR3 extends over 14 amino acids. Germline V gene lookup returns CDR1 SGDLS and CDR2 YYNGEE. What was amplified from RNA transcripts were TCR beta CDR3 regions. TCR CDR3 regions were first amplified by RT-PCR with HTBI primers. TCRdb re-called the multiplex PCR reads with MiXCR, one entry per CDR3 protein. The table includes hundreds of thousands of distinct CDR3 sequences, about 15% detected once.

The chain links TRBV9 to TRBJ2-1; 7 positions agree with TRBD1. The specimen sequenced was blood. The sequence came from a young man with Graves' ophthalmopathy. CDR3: CASSAETGINEQFF. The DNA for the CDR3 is TGTGCCAGCAGCGCCGAGACAGGGATCAATGAGCAGTTCTTC.